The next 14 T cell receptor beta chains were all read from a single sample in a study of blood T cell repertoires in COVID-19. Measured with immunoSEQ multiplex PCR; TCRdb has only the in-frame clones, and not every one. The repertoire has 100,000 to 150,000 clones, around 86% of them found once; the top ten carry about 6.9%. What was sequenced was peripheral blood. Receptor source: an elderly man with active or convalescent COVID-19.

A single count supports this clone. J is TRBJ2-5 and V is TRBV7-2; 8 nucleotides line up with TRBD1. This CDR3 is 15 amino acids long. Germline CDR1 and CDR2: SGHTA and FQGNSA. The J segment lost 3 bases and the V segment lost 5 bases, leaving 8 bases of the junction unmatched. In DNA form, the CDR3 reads TGTGCCAGCAGCATCGACAGGGGAGGCAAAGAGACCCAGTACTTC. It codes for CASSIDRGGKETQYF. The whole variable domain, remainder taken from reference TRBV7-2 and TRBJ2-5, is GAGVSQSPSNKVTEKGKDVELRCDPISGHTALYWYRQSLGQGLEFLIYFQGNSAPDKSGLPSDRFSAERTGGSVSTLTIQRTQQEDSAVYLCASSIDRGGKETQYFGPGTRLLVL.

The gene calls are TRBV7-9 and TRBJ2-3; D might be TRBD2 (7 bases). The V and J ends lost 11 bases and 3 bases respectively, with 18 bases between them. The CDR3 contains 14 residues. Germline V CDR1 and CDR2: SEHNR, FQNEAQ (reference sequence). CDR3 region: CAGNTGGRTDTQYF. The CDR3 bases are TGTGCCGGCAACACGGGGGGCCGGACAGATACGCAGTATTTT.

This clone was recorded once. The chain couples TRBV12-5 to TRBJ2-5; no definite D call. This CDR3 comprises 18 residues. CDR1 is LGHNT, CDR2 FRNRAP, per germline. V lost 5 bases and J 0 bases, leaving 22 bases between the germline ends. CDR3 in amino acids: CASGTQAEVAAYQETQYF. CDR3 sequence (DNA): TGTGCTAGTGGTACCCAAGCCGAGGTGGCAGCGTACCAAGAGACCCAGTACTTC.

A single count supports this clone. In nucleotides, the CDR3 is TGCAGCGTTGAACGGCAGGGGAGAAACTCGAACACTGAAGCTTTCTTT. Translated, it gives CSVERQGRNSNTEAFF. The chain recombines TRBV29-1 with TRBJ1-1; D perhaps matches TRBD1 (6 bases). CDR3 size: 16 residues. Germline V gives CDR1 SQVTM, CDR2 ANQGSEA. Trimming stripped 2 bases from V and 1 base from J, with 17 bases between.

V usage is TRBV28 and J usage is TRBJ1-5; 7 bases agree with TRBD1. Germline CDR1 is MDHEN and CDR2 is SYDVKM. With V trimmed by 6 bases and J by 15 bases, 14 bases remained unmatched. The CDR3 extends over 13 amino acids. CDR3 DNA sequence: TGTGCCAGCAGCCTGGGGACCCAGGGGGGTTCGCATTTT. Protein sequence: CASSLGTQGGSHF.

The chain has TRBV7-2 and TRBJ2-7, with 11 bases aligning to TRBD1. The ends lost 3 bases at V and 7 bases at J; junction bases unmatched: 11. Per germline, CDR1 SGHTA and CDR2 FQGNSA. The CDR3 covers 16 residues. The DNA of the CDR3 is TGTGCCAGCAGCTTTGCAAGGACAGGGGGCGCGGGGGAGCAGTACTTC. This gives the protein CASSFARTGGAGEQYF.

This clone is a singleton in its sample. Here the CDR3 reads CASSTTSDYEQYF. CDR3 nucleotides: TGTGCCAGCAGCACGACTAGCGACTACGAGCAGTACTTC. The rearrangement uses TRBV11-3 and TRBJ2-7; 8 bases align to TRBD2. The germline CDR1 and CDR2 sequences are SGHNT and YENEEA. Trimming removed 5 bases from V and 3 bases from J; junction bases left unmatched: 3. The CDR3 sequence is 13 residues long.

This chain's CDR3 is CASSRQQGLARVFEQFF. CDR3 nucleotide sequence: TGTGCCAGCAGTCGCCAACAGGGGCTAGCTCGTGTCTTTGAGCAGTTCTTC. The rearrangement links TRBV6-2 or TRBV6-3 to TRBJ2-1; 7 nucleotides align to TRBD1. Germline V gene data show CDR1 as MNHEY and CDR2 as SVGEGT. The CDR3 has 17 residues. The V and J ends lost 5 bases and 9 bases, in that order; junction bases with no gene match: 19.

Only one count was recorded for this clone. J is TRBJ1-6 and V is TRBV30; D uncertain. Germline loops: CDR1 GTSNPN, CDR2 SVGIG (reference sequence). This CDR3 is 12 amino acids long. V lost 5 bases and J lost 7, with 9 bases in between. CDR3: CAWGDLNSPLHF. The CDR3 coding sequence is TGTGCCTGGGGTGACTTAAATTCACCCCTCCACTTT.

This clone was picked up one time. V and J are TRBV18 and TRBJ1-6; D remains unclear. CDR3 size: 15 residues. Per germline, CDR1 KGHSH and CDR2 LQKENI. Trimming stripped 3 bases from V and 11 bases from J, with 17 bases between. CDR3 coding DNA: TGTGCCAGCTCACCTGGACTGGGGATTGGGGCACCCCTCCACTTT. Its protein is CASSPGLGIGAPLHF.

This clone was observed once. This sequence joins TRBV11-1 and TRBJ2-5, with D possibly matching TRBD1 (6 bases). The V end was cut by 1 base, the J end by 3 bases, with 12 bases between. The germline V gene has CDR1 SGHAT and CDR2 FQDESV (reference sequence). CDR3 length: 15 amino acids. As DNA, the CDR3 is TGTGCCAGCAGCTTAGTGACGCAGGGGAAAGAGACCCAGTACTTC. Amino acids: CASSLVTQGKETQYF.

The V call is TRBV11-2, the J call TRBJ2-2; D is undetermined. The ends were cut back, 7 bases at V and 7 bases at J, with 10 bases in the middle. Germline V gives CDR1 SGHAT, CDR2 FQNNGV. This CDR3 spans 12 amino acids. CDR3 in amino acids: CASTLRSGELFF. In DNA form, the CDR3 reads TGTGCCAGCACCCTTAGGAGCGGGGAGCTGTTTTTT.

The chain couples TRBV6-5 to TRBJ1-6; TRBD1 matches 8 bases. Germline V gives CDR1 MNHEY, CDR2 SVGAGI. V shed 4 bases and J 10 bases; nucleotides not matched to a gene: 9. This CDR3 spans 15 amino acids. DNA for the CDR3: TGTGCCAGCAGTTCCGGGACAGGACAGTTCTCACCCCTCCACTTT. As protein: CASSSGTGQFSPLHF.

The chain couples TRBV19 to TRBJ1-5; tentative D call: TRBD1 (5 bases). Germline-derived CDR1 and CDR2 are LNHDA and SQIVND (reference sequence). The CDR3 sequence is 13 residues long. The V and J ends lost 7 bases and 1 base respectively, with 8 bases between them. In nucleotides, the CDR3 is TGTGCCAGTATGGACATGAGCAATCAGCCCCAGCATTTT. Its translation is CASMDMSNQPQHF.